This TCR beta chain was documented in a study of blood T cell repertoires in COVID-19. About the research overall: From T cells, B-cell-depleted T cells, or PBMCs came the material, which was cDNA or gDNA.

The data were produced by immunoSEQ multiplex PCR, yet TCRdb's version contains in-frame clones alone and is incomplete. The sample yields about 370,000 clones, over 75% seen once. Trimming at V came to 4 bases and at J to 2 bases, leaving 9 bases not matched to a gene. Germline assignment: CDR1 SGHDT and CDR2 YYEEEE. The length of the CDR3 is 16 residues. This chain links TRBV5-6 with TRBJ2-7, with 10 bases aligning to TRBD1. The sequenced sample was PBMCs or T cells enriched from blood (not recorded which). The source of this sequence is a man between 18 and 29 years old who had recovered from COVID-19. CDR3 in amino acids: CASSLGDRGSPYEQYF. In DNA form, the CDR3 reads TGTGCCAGCAGCCTAGGGGACAGGGGTTCGCCCTACGAGCAGTACTTC. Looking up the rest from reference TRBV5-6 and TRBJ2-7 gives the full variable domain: DAGVTQSPTHLIKTRGQQVTLRCSPKSGHDTVSWYQQALGQGPQFIFQYYEEEERQRGNFPDRFSGHQFPNYSSELNVNALLLGDSALYLCASSLGDRGSPYEQYFGPGTRLTVT.